This section outlines one TCR beta chain sequence together with its context. After removal of 0 bases from V and 5 bases from J, the junction contained 7 bases not matched to a gene. The germline gives CDR1 SGHKS, CDR2 YYEKEE (reference sequence). This CDR3 region has 16 residues. Using immunoSEQ multiplex PCR, the repertoire was profiled, and TCRdb retains in-frame clones only, with some absent. This sample has fewer than 1.6 million clones, with less than 99% found just once. This record belongs to a study of shared clonotypes between healthy human individuals. Caucasian adults residing in Nashville, Tennessee made up all the donors.

The sample taken for sequencing was naive CD4+ T cells sorted from blood. Sample subset: CD45RA+ positively selected. This sequence originates from a man aged 25 to 45 in good health. This chain joins TRBV5-5 and TRBJ2-2; 7 nucleotides match TRBD2. The DNA of the CDR3 is TGTGCCAGCAGCTTGGTTTTAGGGAGGGTGACCGGGGAGCTGTTTTTT. Amino acid sequence: CASSLVLGRVTGELFF.